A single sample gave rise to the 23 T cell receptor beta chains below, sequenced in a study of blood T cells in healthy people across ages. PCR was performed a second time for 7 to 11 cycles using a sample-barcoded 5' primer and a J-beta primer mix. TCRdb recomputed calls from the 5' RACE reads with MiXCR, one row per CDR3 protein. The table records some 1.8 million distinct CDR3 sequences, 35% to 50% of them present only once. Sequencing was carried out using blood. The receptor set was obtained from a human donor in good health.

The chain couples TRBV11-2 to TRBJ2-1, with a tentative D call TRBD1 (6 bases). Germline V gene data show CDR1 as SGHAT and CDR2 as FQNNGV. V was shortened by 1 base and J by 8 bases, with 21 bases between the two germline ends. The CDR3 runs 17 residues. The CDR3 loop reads CASSLVFHRQSGDEQFF. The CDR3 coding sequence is TGTGCCAGCAGCTTAGTGTTTCATCGGCAATCAGGGGATGAGCAGTTCTTC.

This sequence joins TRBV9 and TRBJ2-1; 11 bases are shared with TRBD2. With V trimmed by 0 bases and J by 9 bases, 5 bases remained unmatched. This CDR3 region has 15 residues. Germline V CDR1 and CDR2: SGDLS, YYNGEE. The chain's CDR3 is CASSVGGLAVTEQFF. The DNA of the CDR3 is TGTGCCAGCAGCGTAGGGGGACTAGCGGTAACTGAGCAGTTCTTC.

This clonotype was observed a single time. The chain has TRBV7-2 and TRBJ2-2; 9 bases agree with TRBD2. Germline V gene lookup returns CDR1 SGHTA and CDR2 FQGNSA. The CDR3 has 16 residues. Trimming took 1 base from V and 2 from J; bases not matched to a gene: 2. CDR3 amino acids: CASSLGAGGNTGELFF. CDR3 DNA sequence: TGTGCCAGCAGCTTAGGAGCGGGGGGCAACACCGGGGAGCTGTTTTTT.

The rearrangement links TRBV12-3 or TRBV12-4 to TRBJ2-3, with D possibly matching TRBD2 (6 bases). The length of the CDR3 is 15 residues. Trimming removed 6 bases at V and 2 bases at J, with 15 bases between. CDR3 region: CASSPPGADTDTQYF. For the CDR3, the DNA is TGTGCCAGCAGCCCCCCGGGAGCGGACACAGATACGCAGTATTTT.

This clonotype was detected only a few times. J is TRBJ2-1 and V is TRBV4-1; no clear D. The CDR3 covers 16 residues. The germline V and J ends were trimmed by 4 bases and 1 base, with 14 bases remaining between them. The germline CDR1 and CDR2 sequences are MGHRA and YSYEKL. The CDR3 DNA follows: TGCGCCAGCAGCCGAGGCTTGACGAAGTCCTACAATGAGCAGTTCTTC. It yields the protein CASSRGLTKSYNEQFF.

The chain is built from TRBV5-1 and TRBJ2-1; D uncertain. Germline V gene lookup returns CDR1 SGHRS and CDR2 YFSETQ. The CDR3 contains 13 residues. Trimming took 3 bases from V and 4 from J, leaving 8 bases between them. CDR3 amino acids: CASSWFGYNEQFF. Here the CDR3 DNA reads TGCGCCAGCAGCTGGTTTGGTTACAATGAGCAGTTCTTC.

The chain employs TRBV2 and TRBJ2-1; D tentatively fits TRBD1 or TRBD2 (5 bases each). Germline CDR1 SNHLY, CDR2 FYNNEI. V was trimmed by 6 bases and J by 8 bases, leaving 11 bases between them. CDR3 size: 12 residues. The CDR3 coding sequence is TGTGCCAGCAGACAGGAGGCGGATGAGCAGTTCTTC. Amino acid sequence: CASRQEADEQFF.

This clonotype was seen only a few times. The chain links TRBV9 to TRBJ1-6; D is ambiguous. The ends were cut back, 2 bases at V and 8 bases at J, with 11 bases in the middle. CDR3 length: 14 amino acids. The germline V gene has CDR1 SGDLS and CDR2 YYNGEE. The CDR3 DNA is TGTGCCAGCAGCGTTCGGGCTACCTATTCACCCCTCCACTTT. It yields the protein CASSVRATYSPLHF.

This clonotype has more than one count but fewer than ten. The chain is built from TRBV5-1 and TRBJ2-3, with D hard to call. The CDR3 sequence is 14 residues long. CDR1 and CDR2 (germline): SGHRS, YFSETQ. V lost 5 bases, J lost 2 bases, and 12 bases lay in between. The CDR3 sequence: CASRINSPTDTQYF. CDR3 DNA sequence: TGCGCCAGCAGAATAAATAGTCCCACAGATACGCAGTATTTT.

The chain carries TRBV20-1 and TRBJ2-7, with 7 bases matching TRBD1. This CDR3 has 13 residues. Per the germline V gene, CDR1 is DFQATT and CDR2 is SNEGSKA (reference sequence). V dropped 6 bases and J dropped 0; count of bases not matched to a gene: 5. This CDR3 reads CSADRASSYEQYF. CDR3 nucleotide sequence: TGCAGTGCCGACAGGGCTAGCTCCTACGAGCAGTACTTC.

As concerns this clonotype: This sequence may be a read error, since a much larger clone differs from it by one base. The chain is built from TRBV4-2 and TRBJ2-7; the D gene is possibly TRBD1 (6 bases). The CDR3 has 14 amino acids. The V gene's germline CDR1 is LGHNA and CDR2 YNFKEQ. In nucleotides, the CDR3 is TGTGTCAGCAGCCAAGCAGGGGCCTCCTACGAGCAGTACTTC. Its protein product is CVSSQAGASYEQYF.

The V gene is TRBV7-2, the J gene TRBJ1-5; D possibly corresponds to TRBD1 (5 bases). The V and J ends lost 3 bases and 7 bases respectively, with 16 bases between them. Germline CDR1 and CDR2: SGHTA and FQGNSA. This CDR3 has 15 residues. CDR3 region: CASSFGTVVGQPQHF. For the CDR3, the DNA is TGTGCCAGCAGCTTCGGGACGGTGGTCGGACAGCCCCAGCATTTT.

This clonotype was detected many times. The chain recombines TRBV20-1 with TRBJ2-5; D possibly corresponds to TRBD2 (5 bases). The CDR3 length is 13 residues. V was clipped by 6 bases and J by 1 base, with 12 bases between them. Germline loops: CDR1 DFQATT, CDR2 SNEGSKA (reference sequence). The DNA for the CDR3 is TGCAGTGCCGTCGTTAGCGCCCAAGAGACCCAGTACTTC. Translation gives CSAVVSAQETQYF.

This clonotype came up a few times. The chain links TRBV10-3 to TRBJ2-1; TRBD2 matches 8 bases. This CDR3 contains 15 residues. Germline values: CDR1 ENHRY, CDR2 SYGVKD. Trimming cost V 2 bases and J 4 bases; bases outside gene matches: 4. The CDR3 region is CAISETGGRYNEQFF. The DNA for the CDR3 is TGTGCCATCAGTGAGACGGGGGGGCGTTACAATGAGCAGTTCTTC.

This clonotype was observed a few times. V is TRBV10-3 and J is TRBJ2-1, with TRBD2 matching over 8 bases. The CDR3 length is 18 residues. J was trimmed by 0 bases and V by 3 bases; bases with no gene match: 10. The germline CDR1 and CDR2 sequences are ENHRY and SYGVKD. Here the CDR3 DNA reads TGTGCCATCAGTGATCGCCGGGGGGGAACAAGCTCCTACAATGAGCAGTTCTTC. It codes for CAISDRRGGTSSYNEQFF.

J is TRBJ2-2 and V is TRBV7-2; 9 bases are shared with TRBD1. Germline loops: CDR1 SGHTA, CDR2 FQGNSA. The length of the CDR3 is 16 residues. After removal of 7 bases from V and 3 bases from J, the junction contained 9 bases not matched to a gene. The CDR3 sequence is CASNSWDRVDTGELFF. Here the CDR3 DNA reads TGTGCCAGCAACTCATGGGACAGGGTGGACACCGGGGAGCTGTTTTTT.

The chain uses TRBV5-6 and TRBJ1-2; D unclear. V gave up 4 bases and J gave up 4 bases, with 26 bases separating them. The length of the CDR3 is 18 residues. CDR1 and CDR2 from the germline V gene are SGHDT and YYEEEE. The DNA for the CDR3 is TGTGCCAGCAGCACCCAACGCTGGGGATCTCGGATGTCCTATGGCTACACCTTC. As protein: CASSTQRWGSRMSYGYTF.

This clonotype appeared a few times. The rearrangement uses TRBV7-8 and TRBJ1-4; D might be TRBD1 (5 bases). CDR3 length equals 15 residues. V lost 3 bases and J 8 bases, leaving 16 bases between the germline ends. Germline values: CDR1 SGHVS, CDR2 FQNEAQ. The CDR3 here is CASSFVGATREKLFF. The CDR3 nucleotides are TGTGCCAGCAGCTTTGTCGGGGCGACGCGAGAAAAACTGTTTTTT.

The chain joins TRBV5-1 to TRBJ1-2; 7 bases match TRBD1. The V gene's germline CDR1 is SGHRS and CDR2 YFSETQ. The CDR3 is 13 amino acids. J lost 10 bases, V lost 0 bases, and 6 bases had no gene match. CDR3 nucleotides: TGCGCCAGCAGCTTGGGGGACAGTCCGTCCTACACCTTC. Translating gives CASSLGDSPSYTF.

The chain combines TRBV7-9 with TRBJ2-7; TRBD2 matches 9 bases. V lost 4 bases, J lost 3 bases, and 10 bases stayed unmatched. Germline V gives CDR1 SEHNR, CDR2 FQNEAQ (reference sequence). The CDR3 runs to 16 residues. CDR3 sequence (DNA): TGTGCCAGCAGCTCGGGCCTTAGCGGGGGCCTCTACGAGCAGTACTTC. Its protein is CASSSGLSGGLYEQYF.

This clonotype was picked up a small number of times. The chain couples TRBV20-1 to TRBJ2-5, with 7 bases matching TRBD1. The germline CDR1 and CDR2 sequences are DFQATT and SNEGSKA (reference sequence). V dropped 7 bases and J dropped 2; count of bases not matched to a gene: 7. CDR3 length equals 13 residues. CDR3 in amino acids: CSVPSRGQETQYF. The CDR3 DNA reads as TGCAGTGTTCCAAGCAGGGGGCAAGAGACCCAGTACTTC.

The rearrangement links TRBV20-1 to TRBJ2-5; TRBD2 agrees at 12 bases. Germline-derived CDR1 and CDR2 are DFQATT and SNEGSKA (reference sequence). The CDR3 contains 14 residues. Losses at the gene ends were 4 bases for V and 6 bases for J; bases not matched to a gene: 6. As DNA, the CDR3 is TGCAGTGCTACCGCTAGCGGGGGGGCGAAGACCCAGTACTTC. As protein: CSATASGGAKTQYF.

The DNA of the CDR3 is TGTGCCAGCAGTTTAGTGGACAGGGGGGTCTTTGACGAGCAGTACTTC. As protein: CASSLVDRGVFDEQYF. This rearrangement joins TRBV12-3 or TRBV12-4 to TRBJ2-7, with 10 bases matching TRBD1. V lost 1 base, J lost 5 bases, and 8 bases stayed unmatched. The CDR3 sequence is 16 residues long.